This T cell receptor beta chain was identified during a study of memory CD4+ T cells and cytomegalovirus serostatus. In the study overall: This sample comes from healthy Belgian adults, roughly 9 CMV seropositive, 20 to 25 seronegative.

Single viable CD3+CD4+CD8-CD45RO+ cells were sorted as the memory CD4+ T cells. Serum IgG to CMV pp150, pp28, p38 and p52 defined serostatus. Generated by immunoSEQ multiplex PCR, the TCRdb table keeps only in-frame clones and is missing some. The sample carries fewer than 90,000 clones, roughly three quarters recorded once. Findings of the study overall: Of around 160 reported CMV TCRbeta sequences, some 67 were found in memory CD4+ repertoires. The CMV-associated TCR signature appears largely within the CD4+ memory repertoire.

On this clone itself: The antigen is not known.

The TCR comes from an adult in good health and CMV-seropositive. The source material was memory CD4+ T cells from blood.

The CDR3 bases are TGTGCCTGGAGTGGAGGGACAGCTGAGAGTGGAAAACTGTTTTTT. Residues: CAWSGGTAESGKLFF. This sequence joins TRBV30 and TRBJ1-4, with TRBD1 matching over 7 bases. This CDR3 is 15 amino acids long. J lost 10 bases, V lost 1 base, and 12 bases had no gene match. CDR1 and CDR2 from the germline V gene are GTSNPN and SVGIG (reference sequence).